Each of the 5 T cell receptor beta chains below was sequenced from the same sample in a study of T cell responses to AZD1222 COVID-19 vaccine. Only in-frame clones appear in the TCRdb table, and some are missing; sequencing was by immunoSEQ multiplex PCR. The sample lists over 130,000 clones; 80% to 95% were seen once. The sequenced sample was peripheral blood, obtained 28 days after the second AZD1222 dose. The source is an adult who received the AZD1222 COVID-19 vaccine.

Only one count was recorded for this clone. The rearrangement joins TRBV6-5 to TRBJ2-2; D tentatively reads TRBD1 or TRBD2 (5 bases each). V gave up 4 bases and J gave up 5 bases, with 14 bases separating them. The CDR3 spans 15 residues. Germline lookup yields CDR1 MNHEY and CDR2 SVGAGI. Written as DNA, the CDR3 is TGTGCCAGCAGTTCCTCACGGGGCCCAACCGGGGAGCTGTTTTTT. Its protein is CASSSSRGPTGELFF.

The chain has TRBV21-1 and TRBJ2-7; the table assigns TRBD1, which was not confirmed against the DNA. TRBV21-1 is reported as a pseudogene. The CDR3 is 13 residues long. CDR3 coding DNA: TGTGCCAGCAGCAATCGGACAGTTTACGAGCAGTACTTC. This sequence encodes CASSNRTVYEQYF.

This chain connects TRBV2 to TRBJ2-7; TRBD1 matches at 8 bases. Germline trimming cut 6 bases from V and 6 bases from J; bases unmatched to any gene: 10. Germline-derived CDR1 and CDR2 are SNHLY and FYNNEI. CDR3 length equals 14 residues. The CDR3 sequence is CASRGGTGLFEQYF. The CDR3 bases are TGTGCCAGCAGGGGCGGGACAGGCCTTTTCGAGCAGTACTTC.

V and J are TRBV6-5 and TRBJ2-7, with unresolved D. V lost 4 bases and J lost 2, with 3 bases in between. The V gene's germline CDR1 is MNHEY and CDR2 SVGAGI. The CDR3 is 11 residues long. The CDR3: CASSSAYEQYF. CDR3 in DNA: TGTGCCAGCAGTTCCGCCTACGAGCAGTACTTC.

The chain uses TRBV19 and TRBJ1-5; D gene unclear. The CDR3 runs 15 residues. With 4 bases removed from V and 5 bases from J, the gap between germline ends came to 15 bases. CDR1 LNHDA and CDR2 SQIVND come from the germline V gene (reference sequence). CDR3 coding DNA: TGTGCCAGTAGTAGGTTCGCGGGGAGGGATCAGCCCCAGCATTTT. Translating gives CASSRFAGRDQPQHF.